The 32 T cell receptor beta chains below all came from one sample that was sequenced in a study of cytomegalovirus exposure and HLA in healthy donors. Primers: 60 Vbeta forward and 13 Jbeta reverse. TCRdb keeps only in-frame clones here, not all; method: immunoSEQ multiplex PCR. The table records about 170,000 clones, 75% to 85% of them present only once. The sequencing input was PBMCs. All receptors come from a woman in her 50s in good health and CMV-seronegative.

The chain is built from TRBV18 and TRBJ2-6; 8 nucleotides line up with TRBD1. Germline CDR1 KGHSH, CDR2 LQKENI. The V and J ends lost 6 bases and 2 bases, in that order; junction bases with no gene match: 3. The CDR3 runs to 15 residues. The CDR3 spells CASSRDRTGANVLTF. CDR3 nucleotide sequence: TGTGCCAGCTCTCGGGACAGGACTGGGGCCAACGTCCTGACTTTC.

The chain carries TRBV28 and TRBJ1-6, with D possibly being TRBD1 (6 bases). From germline, CDR1 is MDHEN and CDR2 SYDVKM. V lost 4 bases, J lost 6 bases, and 7 bases lay in between. There are 13 residues in the CDR3. The CDR3 sequence: CASSSDSNSPLHF. CDR3 in DNA: TGTGCCAGCAGTTCGGACAGTAATTCACCCCTCCACTTT.

The CDR3 DNA follows: TGTGCCAGCAGTCACCGGGACAGGGGGCTAAACACTGAAGCTTTCTTT. Its translation: CASSHRDRGLNTEAFF. The chain combines TRBV28 with TRBJ1-1; 12 nucleotides line up with TRBD1. The V segment lost 5 bases and the J segment 2 bases; nucleotides outside the gene matches: 6. This CDR3 spans 16 amino acids. Germline CDR1 is MDHEN and CDR2 is SYDVKM. The complete variable domain, with remaining parts taken from reference TRBV28 and TRBJ1-1, reads DVKVTQSSRYLVKRTGEKVFLECVQDMDHENMFWYRQDPGLGLRLIYFSYDVKMKEKGDIPEGYSVSREKKERFSLILESASTNQTSMYLCASSHRDRGLNTEAFFGQGTRLTVV.

The chain combines TRBV7-8 with TRBJ2-5, with 9 nucleotides matching TRBD2. The CDR3 has 14 residues. The trim removed 5 bases at V and 4 bases at J, leaving 5 bases unmatched. Per the germline V gene, CDR1 is SGHVS and CDR2 is FQNEAQ. This chain's CDR3 is CASSELAGAETQYF. CDR3 sequence (DNA): TGTGCCAGCAGCGAGTTAGCGGGAGCAGAGACCCAGTACTTC.

This clone has a single count. The chain joins TRBV7-2 to TRBJ2-5, with 9 nucleotides matching TRBD2. Near its end, the DNA agrees better with TRBJ2-7, so the J call may be wrong. The CDR3 contains 15 residues. Germline CDR1 reads SGHTA; CDR2 reads FQGNSA. The CDR3 DNA is TGTGCCAGCAGCTCACGGACTAGCGAAGCCTACGAGCAGTACTTC. Its translation is CASSSRTSEAYEQYF.

This chain connects TRBV6-5 to TRBJ1-3; TRBD1 is a possible D gene (5 bases). The CDR3 runs to 15 residues. Germline CDR1 MNHEY, CDR2 SVGAGI. Trimming shortened V by 5 bases and J by 0 bases, and 11 bases separated the two germline ends. The CDR3 protein is CASSQDRFSGNTIYF. DNA for the CDR3: TGTGCCAGCAGTCAAGACAGATTCTCTGGAAACACCATATATTTT.

The chain joins TRBV6-5 to TRBJ2-7; TRBD1 matches 9 bases. V trimming: 0 bases; J trimming: 5 bases; junction bases outside the gene matches: 8. Germline lookup yields CDR1 MNHEY and CDR2 SVGAGI. CDR3 size: 16 residues. The CDR3 DNA is TGTGCCAGCAGTTACTCCGGGACAGGGTTTAGGGACGAGCAGTACTTC. Encoded protein: CASSYSGTGFRDEQYF.

This chain links TRBV6-5 with TRBJ2-7; D is undetermined. Germline CDR1 and CDR2: MNHEY and SVGAGI. The V end lost 3 bases, the J end lost 2 bases, and 14 bases lay between the germline ends. This CDR3 is built from 15 residues. The CDR3 nucleotides are TGTGCCAGCAGTTATGGCTTGGCAGAACCCTACGAGCAGTACTTC. Protein sequence: CASSYGLAEPYEQYF.

The DNA for the CDR3 is TGTGCCAGCTCACCAAGGCTAGCGGGAGACACCGGGGAGCTGTTTTTT. This encodes CASSPRLAGDTGELFF. The V gene is TRBV18, the J gene TRBJ2-2, with 10 bases lining up with TRBD2. V lost 2 bases and J lost 3; bases outside the gene matches: 3. The germline V gene has CDR1 KGHSH and CDR2 LQKENI. The CDR3 has 16 amino acids.

The V and J genes are TRBV10-2 and TRBJ1-6, with TRBD1 matching 7 bases. CDR1 and CDR2 from the germline V gene are WSHSY and SAAADI. The CDR3 consists of 13 residues. V was pared by 6 bases and J by 11 bases, with 7 bases of the junction left unmatched. The CDR3 DNA reads TGCGCCAGCAGCGGAACAGGGACAGCACCCCTCCACTTT. Encoded protein: CASSGTGTAPLHF.

In DNA, the CDR3 is TGTGCCAGCAGTCCCTATTTGAGCGGGGGCCTAGGGAATGAGCAGTTCTTC. Translation gives CASSPYLSGGLGNEQFF. The genes are TRBV7-9 and TRBJ2-1; 8 bases align to TRBD2. This CDR3 comprises 17 residues. CDR1 and CDR2 (germline): SEHNR, FQNEAQ (reference sequence). V trimming: 6 bases; J trimming: 7 bases; junction bases outside the gene matches: 17.

The chain combines TRBV19 with TRBJ2-7, with D maybe TRBD2 (6 bases). The germline V gene has CDR1 LNHDA and CDR2 SQIVND (reference sequence). The CDR3 runs to 15 residues. The V end lost 4 bases, the J end lost 2 bases, and 15 bases lay between the germline ends. The DNA for the CDR3 is TGTGCCAGTAGTACCCAAGACCGGGAGACCTACGAGCAGTACTTC. Translation gives CASSTQDRETYEQYF. Using reference TRBV19 and TRBJ2-7 for the parts outside the CDR3, the full variable domain is DGGITQSPKYLFRKEGQNVTLSCEQNLNHDAMYWYRQDPGQGLRLIYYSQIVNDFQKGDIAEGYSVSREKKESFPLTVTSAQKNPTAFYLCASSTQDRETYEQYFGPGTRLTVT.

The chain carries TRBV4-3 and TRBJ2-5; a weak D match, TRBD2 (6 bases). This CDR3 is 15 amino acids long. Trimming removed 4 bases from V and 4 bases from J, with 16 bases in between. Germline lookup yields CDR1 LGHNA and CDR2 YSLEER. CDR3 sequence: CASSPTGGWTETQYF. The DNA of the CDR3 is TGCGCCAGCAGCCCCACCGGGGGATGGACAGAGACCCAGTACTTC.

The rearrangement links TRBV11-2 to TRBJ1-4; D unclear. The CDR3 contains 15 residues. Trimming cost V 0 bases and J 5 bases, with 10 bases left between them. The germline CDR1 and CDR2 sequences are SGHAT and FQNNGV. Written as DNA, the CDR3 is TGTGCCAGCAGCTTAGATGGGCCAGAGAATGAAAAACTGTTTTTT. Translated: CASSLDGPENEKLFF.

The J gene is TRBJ1-1, the V gene TRBV6-5, with D possibly TRBD1 on 5 matching bases. CDR3 length equals 14 residues. The V end lost 5 bases, the J end lost 1 base, and 11 bases lay between the germline ends. Germline V gene data show CDR1 as MNHEY and CDR2 as SVGAGI. The CDR3 coding sequence is TGTGCCAGCAGTGAAATCGACAGGAACACTGAAGCTTTCTTT. Translating it yields CASSEIDRNTEAFF.

As to this clone: A junction boundary mismatches the germline segment, possibly from a read error. The V call is TRBV6-1, the J call TRBJ1-3, with TRBD1 matching over 7 bases. CDR3 length: 14 residues. Germline V gene lookup returns CDR1 MNHNS and CDR2 SASEGT. CDR3: CASSDRGKGNAIYF. CDR3 sequence (DNA): TGTGCCAGCAGTGACAGGGGGAAGGGAAACGCCATATATTTT.

This chain connects TRBV29-1 to TRBJ2-2; D possibly corresponds to TRBD2 (6 bases). This CDR3 has 15 residues. With 7 bases removed from V and 2 bases from J, the gap between germline ends came to 17 bases. Germline CDR1 reads SQVTM; CDR2 reads ANQGSEA. The CDR3 nucleotides read TGCAGCGCAAGCGGGCCCCGACTAAACACCGGGGAGCTGTTTTTT. Translating it yields CSASGPRLNTGELFF.

Only a few counts were recorded for this clone. This rearrangement joins TRBV29-1 to TRBJ2-1, with 7 bases matching TRBD1. Germline loops: CDR1 SQVTM, CDR2 ANQGSEA. With V trimmed by 6 bases and J by 10 bases, 12 bases remained unmatched. The CDR3 length is 13 residues. The CDR3 region is CSVLETGIREQFF. The CDR3 DNA sequence: TGCAGCGTCCTCGAGACAGGGATACGGGAGCAGTTCTTC.

V and J are TRBV6-5 and TRBJ1-1; possible D gene TRBD1, 5 bases. V dropped 5 bases and J dropped 0 bases, with 7 bases sitting between them. The CDR3 is 13 residues long. CDR1 and CDR2 from the germline V gene are MNHEY and SVGAGI. The CDR3 is CASSTTVNTEAFF. CDR3 nucleotide sequence: TGTGCCAGCAGTACGACAGTGAACACTGAAGCTTTCTTT.

This chain joins TRBV4-2 and TRBJ1-5; D is undetermined. CDR3 size: 15 residues. The ends were cut back, 1 base at V and 2 bases at J, with 9 bases in the middle. Germline V gene sequence: CDR1 LGHNA, CDR2 YNFKEQ. The CDR3 coding sequence is TGTGCCAGCAGCCAAGTGTTGGCGGGCAATCAGCCCCAGCATTTT. Encoded protein: CASSQVLAGNQPQHF.

The chain recombines TRBV28 with TRBJ1-5; possibly TRBD1 for D (5 bases). The CDR3 is made up of 12 amino acids. The germline V and J ends were trimmed by 6 bases and 6 bases, with 9 bases remaining between them. Germline loops: CDR1 MDHEN, CDR2 SYDVKM. The CDR3 here is CASSLGGQPQHF. In nucleotides, the CDR3 is TGTGCCAGCAGCCTCGGGGGTCAGCCCCAGCATTTT.

The chain recombines TRBV9 with TRBJ2-1; 15 nucleotides line up with TRBD2. J was trimmed by 8 bases and V by 4 bases; bases with no gene match: 10. The CDR3 spans 17 residues. The germline gives CDR1 SGDLS, CDR2 YYNGEE. The CDR3 spells CASSPGTSGGYGDEQFF. In DNA, the CDR3 is TGTGCCAGCAGCCCCGGGACTAGCGGGGGGTACGGTGATGAGCAGTTCTTC. The full variable domain, in which reference TRBV9 and TRBJ2-1 provide the parts outside the CDR3, is DSGVTQTPKHLITATGQRVTLRCSPRSGDLSVYWYQQSLDQGLQFLIQYYNGEERAKGNILERFSAQQFPDLHSELNLSSLELGDSALYFCASSPGTSGGYGDEQFFGPGTRLTVL.

This clone was observed a handful of times. The chain joins TRBV18 to TRBJ1-2, with TRBD1 as a possible D gene (5 bases). In germline, CDR1 is KGHSH, CDR2 LQKENI. V was pared by 1 base and J by 2 bases, with 8 bases between. The CDR3 runs 14 residues. The CDR3 here is CASSPRQLNYGYTF. The CDR3 nucleotides read TGTGCCAGCTCACCACGACAGCTAAACTATGGCTACACCTTC.

The chain carries TRBV6-1 and TRBJ2-1; 8 positions agree with TRBD2. The junction had 11 bases not matched to a gene; V was cut back by 11 bases and J by 5 bases. The CDR3 is 14 amino acids. CDR1 is MNHNS, CDR2 SASEGT, per germline. Here the CDR3 DNA reads TGTGCCTCACTGACTAGCGAAAATCACAATGAGCAGTTCTTC. Translated, it gives CASLTSENHNEQFF.

In its sample, this clone was seen a few times. The chain has TRBV28 and TRBJ1-5; D is undetermined. The CDR3 is made up of 12 amino acids. Per germline, CDR1 MDHEN and CDR2 SYDVKM. V dropped 1 base and J dropped 9 bases, with 7 bases sitting between them. This CDR3 is CASSLFRWPQHF. CDR3 sequence (DNA): TGTGCCAGCAGTTTATTTCGTTGGCCCCAGCATTTT.

The CDR3 DNA reads TGTGCCAGTAGTCTCGGGACAGGGAGGGTGAACACTGAAGCTTTCTTT. Amino acids: CASSLGTGRVNTEAFF. The chain couples TRBV19 to TRBJ1-1; 9 nucleotides match TRBD1. In germline, CDR1 is LNHDA, CDR2 SQIVND (reference sequence). V gave up 5 bases and J gave up 0 bases; unmatched junction bases: 7. This CDR3 region has 16 residues. The full variable domain, in which reference TRBV19 and TRBJ1-1 provide the parts outside the CDR3, is DGGITQSPKYLFRKEGQNVTLSCEQNLNHDAMYWYRQDPGQGLRLIYYSQIVNDFQKGDIAEGYSVSREKKESFPLTVTSAQKNPTAFYLCASSLGTGRVNTEAFFGQGTRLTVV.

V is TRBV4-3 and J is TRBJ2-5; D is possibly TRBD1 (5 bases). V was shortened by 1 base and J by 3 bases, with 21 bases between the two germline ends. CDR3 size: 18 residues. Per the germline V gene, CDR1 is LGHNA and CDR2 is YSLEER. In DNA form, the CDR3 reads TGCGCCAGCAGCCAAGGACTGGTCCGACAGCAAGGGGAAGAGACCCAGTACTTC. Amino acid sequence: CASSQGLVRQQGEETQYF.

This clone occurred a few times. V gene TRBV5-1 combines with J gene TRBJ2-1; D not resolved. The germline CDR1 and CDR2 sequences are SGHRS and YFSETQ. This CDR3 comprises 14 residues. Trimming pared 3 bases from V and 5 bases from J, leaving 12 bases between. Written as DNA, the CDR3 is TGCGCCAGCAGCTATGCGACACTCGACAATGAGCAGTTCTTC. Translating gives CASSYATLDNEQFF.

This clone was seen a handful of times. The chain couples TRBV7-9 to TRBJ1-5; 8 bases are shared with TRBD1. Germline values: CDR1 SEHNR, CDR2 FQNEAQ (reference sequence). This CDR3 is built from 15 residues. J lost 6 bases, V lost 1 base, and 5 bases had no gene match. The DNA for the CDR3 is TGTGCCAGCAGCTTAGAGGACAGGGAGGCTCAGCCCCAGCATTTT. Protein: CASSLEDREAQPQHF.

The chain joins TRBV5-4 to TRBJ1-2, with 11 bases identical to TRBD1. Germline CDR1 SGHNT, CDR2 YYREEE (reference sequence). The CDR3 totals 15 residues. With V trimmed by 4 bases and J by 5 bases, 7 bases remained unmatched. The CDR3 DNA reads TGTGCCAGCAGCACCGGACAGGGGGCAGCGTATGGCTACACCTTC. This translates into CASSTGQGAAYGYTF.

There are a few counts of this clone. Within the sample, other DNA sequences also encode this same CDR3. The gene calls are TRBV10-3 and TRBJ1-6; D is unclear. From germline, CDR1 is ENHRY and CDR2 SYGVKD. This CDR3 spans 16 amino acids. V lost 0 bases and J lost 0, with 6 bases in between. DNA of the CDR3: TGTGCCATCAGTGAGTCGGGGAGCTCCTATAATTCACCCCTCCACTTT. Its translation: CAISESGSSYNSPLHF.

This clone was picked up a small number of times. The same CDR3 is also encoded by other DNA sequences in this sample. The chain uses TRBV4-3 and TRBJ1-6, with 7 bases that match TRBD1. In germline, CDR1 is LGHNA, CDR2 YSLEER. Trimming at V came to 2 bases and at J to 1 base, leaving 5 bases not matched to a gene. This CDR3 spans 17 amino acids. The CDR3 loop is CASSQLTGMSYNSPLHF. CDR3 nucleotide sequence: TGCGCCAGCAGCCAATTGACAGGGATGTCCTATAATTCACCCCTCCACTTT.